This T cell receptor beta chain was captured by sequencing in a study of blood T cell repertoires in COVID-19. On the study more broadly: Samples came from the United States, Italy and Spain, spanning acute and convalescent COVID-19. T cells, B-cell-depleted T cells, or PBMCs provided the cDNA or gDNA that served as material.

CDR1 and CDR2 (germline): LNHDA, SQIVND (reference sequence). Trimming pared 8 bases from V and 5 bases from J, leaving 16 bases between. The CDR3 loop spans 14 amino acids. The age range of participants was about 18 to 95 years, with residence in under 25 US areas. Participant-reported clinical history was the basis for cohort assignment. The protocol was immunoSEQ multiplex PCR, while the TCRdb copy is restricted to in-frame clones and leaves out a portion. Altogether a few hundred thousand clones are present, around 90% being singletons, with the ten largest covering approximately 5.2%. The clonotype was recovered from a woman aged 25 to 39 who had recovered from COVID-19. The V gene is TRBV19, the J gene TRBJ1-5, with TRBD1 as a possible D gene (6 bases). Material: PBMCs or T cells enriched from blood (not recorded which). Here the CDR3 DNA reads TGTGCCAGTCGACACTACAGGGCCGATCAGCCCCAGCATTTT. Residues: CASRHYRADQPQHF.